This T cell receptor beta chain was captured by sequencing in a study of control samples from healthy donors and cancer patients. TCRdb's copy holds only in-frame clones and misses some; the assay was immunoSEQ multiplex PCR. Counted here are roughly 120,000 clones, around 89% occurring once; the ten biggest clones make up 3.4%. Germline loops: CDR1 KGHDR, CDR2 SFDVKD. J was trimmed by 4 bases and V by 6 bases; bases with no gene match: 2. The CDR3 has 13 amino acids. The sequence was obtained from a man aged 35 to 55 in good health. The chain has TRBV24-1 and TRBJ1-1, with 9 positions matching TRBD1. Input material: blood. CDR3 protein: CATSTGGLTEAFF. The DNA of the CDR3 is TGTGCCACCAGTACAGGGGGCCTCACTGAAGCTTTCTTT.